These T cell receptor beta chains were read from a single sample in a study of T cells in Graves' hyperthyroidism and ophthalmopathy. TCRdb re-analysed the multiplex PCR reads in MiXCR, keeping a single row per CDR3 protein. Seen here are more than 300,000 distinct CDR3 sequences, more than 11% observed once, and the top ten hold 9.5% to 12%. Sequencing was done on a sample of blood. The receptors stem from a woman aged 60 to 75 with Graves' hyperthyroidism. Each CDR3 is given without its conserved first and last residue.

V gene: TRBV2
CDR3 protein: ATQRTGRTGSSEQY

V gene: TRBV20-1
CDR3 protein: SATSSPAGELF

V gene: TRBV11-3
CDR3 protein: ASGLESVGQY

V gene: TRBV18
CDR3 protein: ASSPSQENTEAF

V gene: TRBV4-1
CDR3 protein: ASSPYVGRESSYEQY

V gene: TRBV30
CDR3 protein: AWRQGSGETQY

V gene: TRBV9
CDR3 protein: ASSVNLDITGRVGGYNEQF

V gene: TRBV5-1
CDR3 protein: ASSLDGANNEQF

V gene: TRBV2
CDR3 protein: ASMSRELFPGEQY

V gene: TRBV9
CDR3 protein: ASSAGAGGTYEQY

V gene: TRBV14
CDR3 protein: ASSDSSGNTYEQY

V gene: TRBV5-1
CDR3 protein: ASKWELTGELF

V gene: TRBV18
CDR3 protein: ASSPGQGASRDQY

V gene: TRBV30
CDR3 protein: AWSVALPPDTQY

V gene: TRBV6-1
CDR3 protein: ASYSTDTQY

V gene: TRBV5-1
CDR3 protein: ASSLEGLALRNIQY

V gene: TRBV7-8
CDR3 protein: ASSLLAGSETQY